The rows below give T cell receptor beta chains drawn from one sample of a study of cytomegalovirus exposure and HLA in healthy donors. Method: immunoSEQ multiplex PCR; TCRdb's copy keeps in-frame clones and lacks some. This table holds 200,000 or so clones. Sequencing was performed on PBMCs. The receptor source for this set is a boy aged 5-17 years in good health and CMV-seronegative. The CDR3 runs from the conserved cysteine through the conserved F or W. D genes are given only for firm matches.

TRBJ2-3,TRBD2,TRBV6-1,TGTGCCAGCAGTGTACTAGCGGGGACCGGAGATACGCAGTATTTT,CASSVLAGTGDTQYF
TRBJ2-7,TRBD2,TRBV27,TGTGCCAGCAGTTTCTTACCGGGGGGTTACGAGCAGTACTTC,CASSFLPGGYEQYF
TRBJ1-2,NA,TRBV10-1,TGCGCCAGCAGCCCCGGGACACGAAGTGGCTACACCTTC,CASSPGTRSGYTF
TRBJ1-2,NA,TRBV28,TGTGCCAGCAGTTTTCGGGTAAAGGAGGTCCGGGGCTACACCTTC,CASSFRVKEVRGYTF
TRBJ2-7,TRBD2,TRBV18,TGTGCCAGCTCCCAACAGCGGGGGGTCGACGAGCAGTACTTC,CASSQQRGVDEQYF
TRBJ1-4,NA,TRBV11-2,TGTGCCAGCAGCTTCTGGGCAGAAAAACTGTTTTTT,CASSFWAEKLFF
TRBJ1-5,TRBD1,TRBV4-1,TGCGCCAGCAGCCAAATAGGACAGGGGGCCCCTCAGCCCCAGCATTTT,CASSQIGQGAPQPQHF
TRBJ2-1,NA,TRBV5-6,TGTGCCAGCAGCTTGCCTGCCCGGGGTGGCAATGAGCAGTTCTTC,CASSLPARGGNEQFF
TRBJ1-6,NA,TRBV19,TGTGCCAGTAGTATTGAGGTCTCGCGGTCGGGGAGCTCCTATAATTCACCCCTCCACTTT,CASSIEVSRSGSSYNSPLHF
TRBJ1-1,NA,TRBV5-4,TGTGCCAGCAGCTTGTGGGCCGGTGAGAACACTGAAGCTTTCTTT,CASSLWAGENTEAFF
TRBJ1-5,TRBD1,TRBV2,TGTGCCAGCAGAACGGACAGGGGACAGCCCCAGCATTTT,CASRTDRGQPQHF
TRBJ2-2,NA,TRBV9,TGTGCCAGCAAGGGGACAACGAACACCGGGGAGCTGTTTTTT,CASKGTTNTGELFF
TRBJ1-2,TRBD1,TRBV6-5,TGTGCCAGCAGCCATAACAGGGGTTATCATGGCTACACCTTC,CASSHNRGYHGYTF
TRBJ2-7,NA,TRBV25-1,TGTGCCAGCGAGACCTTGGCCAGAGGCTCCTACGAGCAGTACTTC,CASETLARGSYEQYF